This passage covers 25 T cell receptor beta chains from one sample sequenced in a study of tumor-infiltrating lymphocytes in primary liver carcinoma. Starting material of 500 to 600 ng total RNA yielded TCR beta cDNA via a constant-region primer. For TCR beta, libraries were produced by three nested multiplex PCR rounds using slightly modified ARM-PCR. Each of the first two PCR rounds ran around 10 cycles with TRBV1-TRBV30 forward and C-beta reverse primers. TCRdb used MiXCR to reprocess the multiplex PCR reads, holding one entry per CDR3 protein. This table holds about 78,000 distinct CDR3 sequences, about two thirds found once. Co-extraction of RNA and DNA was performed on 20-30 mg of unsorted bulk tissue. The sequenced sample consisted of liver tumor tissue from sampling region 4. Subset given: tumor region T4, right-lateral pole. These receptors all stem from a woman aged 55-69 years with primary liver carcinoma and hepatitis B virus infection.

The chain joins TRBV20-1 to TRBJ1-5, with 7 bases aligning to TRBD1. V was pared by 1 base and J by 5 bases, with 5 bases of the junction left unmatched. The germline V gene encodes CDR1 DFQATT and CDR2 SNEGSKA (reference sequence). The CDR3 is made up of 14 amino acids. The CDR3 coding sequence is TGCAGTGCTAGAGTTTCGCAGGGGGATCAGCCCCAGCATTTT. Translation gives CSARVSQGDQPQHF.

This sequence joins TRBV11-2 and TRBJ2-7, with D perhaps matching TRBD1 (6 bases). V shed 1 base and J shed 3 bases, with 16 bases lying between them. CDR1 is SGHAT and CDR2 is FQNNGV in the germline V gene. The CDR3 is 16 residues long. This CDR3 is CASSLASGAGDYEQYF. The CDR3 DNA reads TGTGCCAGCAGCTTAGCCTCAGGGGCAGGAGACTACGAGCAGTACTTC.

For this clonotype: Being one base from a much bigger clone, this may be a read error. The chain couples TRBV6-4 to TRBJ1-6; TRBD1 matches at 8 bases. Germline CDR1 is MRHNA and CDR2 is SNTAGT. J gave up 5 bases and V 4 bases, and 1 base lay outside the gene matches. The CDR3 consists of 14 residues. The CDR3 DNA reads TGTGCCAGCAGTGTACAGGGGGATAATTCACCCCTCCACTTT. Amino acid sequence: CASSVQGDNSPLHF.

This clonotype was seen once. At one of its ends the junction is not consistent with the germline gene, which may arise from a read error. The chain uses TRBV6-5 and TRBJ2-1; possibly TRBD1 for D (6 bases). The CDR3 contains 13 residues. Germline V gives CDR1 MNHEY, CDR2 SVGAGI. Here the CDR3 reads CVSSPLRGNKQFF. CDR3 nucleotide sequence: TGTGTCAGCAGCCCCCTTAGGGGGAATAAGCAGTTCTTC.

This clonotype was picked up many times. V gene TRBV6-5 combines with J gene TRBJ2-7; 10 bases are a match to TRBD2. Trimming took 6 bases from V and 0 from J; bases not matched to a gene: 11. The CDR3 totals 17 residues. Per germline, CDR1 MNHEY and CDR2 SVGAGI. Here the CDR3 reads CASRPAGGPSSSYEQYF. As DNA, the CDR3 is TGTGCCAGCAGGCCAGCGGGAGGGCCCTCAAGCTCCTACGAGCAGTACTTC.

A word on this clonotype: Given the absence of the conserved phenylalanine or tryptophan at the CDR3 end, a read error is likely. The genes are TRBV9 and TRBJ1-1, with D hard to call. The CDR3 is 13 residues long. Germline V gene lookup returns CDR1 SGDLS and CDR2 YYNGEE. V lost 0 bases, J lost 3 bases, and 6 bases lay in between. Here the CDR3 DNA reads TGTGCCAGCAGCGTAGGGGGATACACTGAAGCTTTCCTT. It yields the protein CASSVGGYTEAFL.

A remark on this clonotype: Relative to the germline gene, one junction end is altered; a read error may explain this. The genes are TRBV12-3 or TRBV12-4 and TRBJ1-1; TRBD1 might be the D (6 bases). The CDR3 is 15 residues long. The CDR3 sequence is CASSLEDSPNIEAFF. Written as DNA, the CDR3 is TGTGCCAGCAGTTTAGAGGACAGCCCGAACATTGAAGCTTTCTTT.

The chain recombines TRBV29-1 with TRBJ2-5, with 8 bases matching TRBD2. From germline, CDR1 is SQVTM and CDR2 ANQGSEA. The CDR3 runs 14 residues. V shed 4 bases and J 10 bases; nucleotides not matched to a gene: 14. DNA for the CDR3: TGCAGCGTTGTCAAGCGGGAGTCCCAAGACATCCAGTACTTC. Its protein product is CSVVKRESQDIQYF.

With regard to this clonotype: A junction end diverges from the germline sequence, so it may reflect a read error. V is TRBV4-2 and J is TRBJ2-1, with TRBD2 matching 8 bases. This CDR3 is built from 15 residues. CDR1 is LGHNA, CDR2 YNFKEQ, per germline. The CDR3 DNA reads TGTGTCAGCAGCCAAGATTCTAGCGGGTACAGTGAGCAGTTCTTC. Its translation: CVSSQDSSGYSEQFF.

This clonotype was found many times. The chain combines TRBV29-1 with TRBJ1-2; a possible D gene is TRBD1 (5 bases). Trimming removed 6 bases at V and 7 bases at J, with 21 bases between. This CDR3 is 14 amino acids long. CDR1 is SQVTM and CDR2 is ANQGSEA in the germline V gene. The CDR3 reads CSVATEGASSGYTF. The DNA for the CDR3 is TGCAGCGTCGCGACAGAGGGCGCATCCTCTGGCTACACCTTC.

The genes are TRBV6-1 and TRBJ2-7; D possibly corresponds to TRBD1 (6 bases). The CDR3 runs 12 residues. CDR1 is MNHNS and CDR2 is SASEGT in the germline V gene. Trimming took 9 bases from V and 9 from J, leaving 18 bases between them. In nucleotides, the CDR3 is TGTGCCAGTGGACAGCACTCCTACAGGCAGTACTTC. It translates to CASGQHSYRQYF.

Remarks on this clonotype: A junction end diverges from the germline sequence, so it may reflect a read error. J is TRBJ1-2 and V is TRBV6-6; 8 bases fit TRBD1. The CDR3 is 15 residues long. Germline assignment: CDR1 MNHNY and CDR2 SVGAGI (reference sequence). This chain's CDR3 is CASSPRTGSNYGYTF. CDR3 DNA: TGTGCCAGCAGTCCGCGGACAGGGTCTAACTATGGCTACACATTC.

This clonotype was counted only a few times. Here the CDR3 reads CASSLSASTGQETQYF. For the CDR3, the DNA is TGTGCCAGCAGTTTATCGGCGAGTACAGGCCAAGAGACCCAGTACTTC. The chain carries TRBV28 and TRBJ2-5, with D possibly TRBD1 on 5 matching bases. From germline, CDR1 is MDHEN and CDR2 SYDVKM. The length of the CDR3 is 16 residues. Trimming removed 1 base at V and 1 base at J, with 13 bases between.

As concerns this clonotype: A read error may be the cause here, since a much bigger clone is one base away. The chain uses TRBV5-1 and TRBJ1-1; D call uncertain. This CDR3 is built from 13 residues. Looked up from germline, CDR1 is SGHRS and CDR2 is YFSETQ. CDR3 nucleotide sequence: TGCGCCAGCAGTAGATCCATGAACACTGAAGCTCTCTTT. Its protein product is CASSRSMNTEALF.

Points on this clonotype: Since a much larger clone is just one base distant, this may be a read error. V gene TRBV5-4 combines with J gene TRBJ2-3; D is perhaps TRBD1 or TRBD2 (6 bases each). CDR3 length: 15 amino acids. Per the germline V gene, CDR1 is SGHNT and CDR2 is YYREEE (reference sequence). Trimming left V 5 bases short and J 0 bases short, with 13 bases between. Here the CDR3 DNA reads TGTGCCAGCAGATTGATAGGGGGGAGCACAGATACGCAGTATTTT. Encoded protein: CASRLIGGSTDTQYF.

This clonotype came up a few times. Here the CDR3 reads CSARDHGEEGRNIQYF. The CDR3 DNA reads TGCAGTGCTAGAGACCACGGGGAAGAGGGGAGAAACATTCAGTACTTC. The genes are TRBV20-1 and TRBJ2-4, with D perhaps TRBD1 or TRBD2 (5 bases each). Germline CDR1 reads DFQATT; CDR2 reads SNEGSKA (reference sequence). CDR3 length: 16 amino acids. Trimming took 0 bases from V and 6 from J, leaving 18 bases between them.

For this clonotype: This may be a read error, as it is one base from a much larger clone. The chain combines TRBV5-1 with TRBJ2-5; the D call may be TRBD1 or TRBD2 (5 bases each). Between the trimmed V and J ends, which lost 4 bases and 7 bases, there was a span of 8 bases. In germline, CDR1 is SGHRS, CDR2 YFSETQ. The CDR3 spans 11 residues. The CDR3 loop is CASSAGGTQYF. DNA of the CDR3: TGCGCCAGCAGCGCTGGGGGGACCCAGTACTTC.

This clonotype was picked up many times. This chain connects TRBV30 to TRBJ2-3, with TRBD2 identical over 7 bases. This CDR3 spans 16 amino acids. V lost 0 bases and J lost 3; bases outside the gene matches: 9. Germline CDR1 GTSNPN, CDR2 SVGIG (reference sequence). CDR3 nucleotides: TGTGCCTGGAGTGTCGGGAGGCAGACGGGAACAGATACGCAGTATTTT. Translation gives CAWSVGRQTGTDTQYF.

The rearrangement links TRBV6-2 or TRBV6-3 to TRBJ2-7; a weak D match, TRBD2 (6 bases). This CDR3 contains 15 residues. V lost 7 bases and J lost 0, with 16 bases in between. Germline CDR1 is MNHEY and CDR2 is SVGEGT. The CDR3 nucleotides read TGTGCCAGCACCCTGATAGCGGTAAGCTCCTACGAGCAGTACTTC. Protein sequence: CASTLIAVSSYEQYF.

This clonotype has ten or more counts. The rearrangement links TRBV14 to TRBJ1-6, with TRBD1 matching over 7 bases. J gave up 14 bases and V 5 bases, and 12 bases lay outside the gene matches. Germline V CDR1 and CDR2: SGHDN, FVKESK. This CDR3 is built from 14 residues. CDR3 in amino acids: CASSRDRARGSLHF. CDR3 sequence (DNA): TGTGCCAGCAGCAGAGACAGGGCCCGTGGGTCCCTCCACTTT.

With respect to this clonotype: A read error is possible here, since a much larger clone lies one base away. The chain employs TRBV5-1 and TRBJ2-1; a weak D match, TRBD2 (5 bases). Per germline, CDR1 SGHRS and CDR2 YFSETQ. The CDR3 is made up of 12 amino acids. The CDR3 DNA reads TGCGCCAGCAGCTTGGTGACTAATGAGAAGTTCTTC. Its protein product is CASSLVTNEKFF.

For this clonotype: An end of the junction does not agree with germline; a read error may underlie this. This rearrangement joins TRBV5-4 to TRBJ1-2; 8 nucleotides line up with TRBD1. The V gene's germline CDR1 is SGHNT and CDR2 YYREEE (reference sequence). CDR3 length: 15 amino acids. The CDR3: CASCQPTGGGYGHTF. CDR3 in DNA: TGCGCCAGCTGTCAACCCACAGGGGGGGGCTATGGCCACACCTTC. Drawing the rest from reference TRBV5-4 and TRBJ1-2, the complete variable domain is ETGVTQSPTHLIKTRGQQVTLRCSSQSGHNTVSWYQQALGQGPQFIFQYYREEENGRGNFPPRFSGLQFPNYSSELNVNALELDDSALYLCASCQPTGGGYGHTFGSGTRLTVV.

As regards this clonotype: The conserved phenylalanine or tryptophan normally closing the CDR3 is absent here, so this likely arose from a read error. This sequence joins TRBV6-5 and TRBJ2-7; D tentatively reads TRBD1 or TRBD2 (5 bases each). V dropped 6 bases and J dropped 3 bases, with 12 bases sitting between them. The CDR3 is made up of 13 amino acids. Germline CDR1 is MNHEY and CDR2 is SVGAGI. CDR3 amino acids: CASRNNGGYEQYL. The CDR3 DNA is TGTGCCAGCAGGAATAATGGGGGCTACGAGCAGTACCTC.

Turning to this clonotype: In this CDR3 the conserved last residue, phenylalanine or tryptophan, is missing, so a read error is likely. It is unclear where the CDR3 begins or ends on the DNA, so no DNA is shown, and the CDR3 is as TCRdb lists it. The rearrangement links TRBV14 to TRBJ1-2; TRBD1 was called by the table and not checked on the DNA. Per the germline V gene, CDR1 is SGHDN and CDR2 is FVKESK. The CDR3 spans 13 residues, counting both ends. CDR3 amino acids: CASSQRQSYGYSL.

Worth noting for this clonotype: Its ends do not fully match the called genes, so a read error is possible. V gene TRBV10-3 combines with J gene TRBJ2-5; D gene uncertain. This CDR3 has 14 amino acids. Per germline, CDR1 ENHRY and CDR2 SYGVKD. The CDR3, as DNA: TGTGTCATCAGTGAGTCGGCACCCCAAGAGACCCAGTACTTC. Protein sequence: CVISESAPQETQYF.